This T cell receptor (beta chain) was identified during a study of PD-L1 blockade in urothelial cancer. Study as a whole: Patients commenced atezolizumab at some point between 2014 and 2015, and it was given at 1,200 mg intravenously every 3 weeks. Peripheral blood specimens exhibited a median yield of around 130,000 T cells.

CDR1 is PRHDT, CDR2 FYEKMQ, per germline (reference sequence). CDR3 length equals 14 residues. V was cut by 2 bases and J by 5 bases, with 13 bases left in between. Data came from immunoSEQ multiplex PCR; TCRdb stores just in-frame clones and leaves some out. The profile shows some 47,000 clones, approximately 78% of them singletons. Disease in patients was locally advanced or metastatic urothelial carcinoma. A total of 1 to 8 samples per patient were collected pretreatment and on-treatment. V is TRBV13 and J is TRBJ2-7, with D maybe TRBD1 (6 bases). The input for sequencing was PBMCs, taken around atezolizumab (anti-PD-L1) treatment. The clonotype comes from a man aged 70 or older with urothelial cancer. This CDR3 is CASSLSGGRDEQYF. The CDR3 coding sequence is TGTGCCAGCAGCTTATCTGGGGGCAGGGACGAGCAGTACTTC.